Described below is a single TCR beta chain sequence and its context. The table lists this clonotype with a few counts. It lacks a known antigen. No base qualities exist here, and no much larger clone lies one base off it. The data derive from a study of T cells in Graves' hyperthyroidism and ophthalmopathy (dated by TCRdb to the late 2010s). Notes on the research overall: Peripheral blood samples were taken at initial diagnosis, before any treatment was given. TCR Vbeta CDR3 sequencing of some 140 peripheral blood samples (roughly 43 ophthalmopathy, 75 hyperthyroidism and roughly 17 progressor patients) is reported in the paper. In addition, the study compared T-cell repertoires in thyroid tissue and in blood from about six Graves' hyperthyroidism patients. To identify distinguishing TCR V-J signatures, a discovery cohort of about 100 patients was used, comprising some 43 with Graves' ophthalmopathy and around 57 with stable Graves' hyperthyroidism. For training and testing, the 100 or so patients in the discovery cohort were randomly divided in a 7:3 ratio. An independent validation cohort of fewer than 20 hyperthyroidism patients and approximately 16 patients who later progressed to ophthalmopathy tested prospective prediction of ophthalmopathy. After sampling, hyperthyroidism patients received methimazole starting at 30 mg daily, and ophthalmopathy patients received high-dose intravenous methylprednisolone. What the research found in general, with its limitations: Sample size was not statistically predetermined, and blinding of investigators to group allocation was not performed. In validation, progression to ophthalmopathy was predicted by the model with 65% to 71% sensitivity and 72.22% specificity, a median of approximately 6.5 months before onset. In cross-validation, a model built on a 13 V-J signature told ophthalmopathy apart from stable hyperthyroidism with less than 90% sensitivity and around 83% specificity, and in testing the same model reached 80%/75%. Blood samples also contained most of the expanded thyroid clonotypes (frequency above 0.001), which suggests that blood repertoires may reflect thyroid immune responses.

Hyperthyroidism patients were newly diagnosed, had a disease duration of under 2 months, and were aged 18 to 65 years. Exclusion was applied to patients with uncontrolled infections, other autoimmune diseases, pregnancy or lactation. Diagnoses were established on the basis of clinical symptoms, serum thyroxine and TRAb, thyroid ultrasound, and orbital computed tomography. Blood from progressor patients was drawn when they were first diagnosed with hyperthyroidism, before any ophthalmopathy symptoms appeared. Ficoll-Paque density gradient centrifugation was used to isolate PBMCs from around 10 ml of fresh peripheral blood. Patients classed as progressors first received a Graves' hyperthyroidism diagnosis and then went on to develop ophthalmopathy during follow-up. Trizol reagent was used to extract total RNA, and RNA quality was then checked on an Agilent 2100 Bioanalyzer. TCR beta CDR3 regions were amplified from RNA transcripts. For the first round of RT-PCR on the TCR CDR3, the HTBI primer set was used together with the Qiagen OneStep RT-PCR kit. The libraries were constructed in a second round of multiplex PCR and then size-selected and purified. Paired-end sequencing of the libraries was performed with 100 bp reads on an Illumina HiSeq2000. Per the original workflow: SOAPnuke was used to process the raw data, with reads discarded if the reads contained adapters or uncalled bases, had a mean Phred below 15, or lacked an exact constant-primer or identifier match. High-quality paired reads were merged with COPE v1.2.5, and unique nucleotide sequences were defined as clonotypes. MiTCR v1.1 was used to align the clonotypes against IMGT TRBV, TRBD and TRBJ reference segments. The analysis was restricted to V-J combinations with a frequency above 0.0001, which together covered 99.2% of the repertoires. The TCS score was defined as the ratio of F50 (clonal expansion) to E x V (chaos), calculated using BLOSUM62-based TCRdist between CDR3 peptides within each V-J. Welch's t-statistics and random forest reduced several hundred V-J features to fewer than 15, which were used in a naive Bayes classifier (R e1071). TCRdb itself trimmed the public reads at Q25 with fastp, ran MiXCR and retained productive beta chains. Every CDR3 protein is listed once, alongside the most common genes and DNA of its rows. In this record, the V and J calls reflect TCRdb's handling and not the investigators' own analysis. The sample table records approximately 400,000 distinct CDR3 sequences; about 15% of these occur just once. 28% of the sample is taken by the ten largest.

The sequencing input was blood. The sequence was collected from a woman aged 18-29 years with Graves' hyperthyroidism that later progressed to Graves' ophthalmopathy.

The nucleotides are TGCAGTGCTAGAGATAATGACAGACCTGCAACTAATGAAAAACTGTTTTTT. Its protein is CSARDNDRPATNEKLFF. Recombination linked TRBV20-1 to TRBJ1-4; TRBD1 is possibly the D segment (5 matching bases). Trimming takes 0 bases from V and 0 bases from J, and the germline ends sit 14 bases apart. Its CDR3 holds 17 amino acids, cysteine through phenylalanine. Kept here is only the CDR3 DNA, which spans 51 bases and is read in frame from base 1. The germline V gene (reference sequence) gives CDR1 as DFQATT and CDR2 as SNEGSKA.